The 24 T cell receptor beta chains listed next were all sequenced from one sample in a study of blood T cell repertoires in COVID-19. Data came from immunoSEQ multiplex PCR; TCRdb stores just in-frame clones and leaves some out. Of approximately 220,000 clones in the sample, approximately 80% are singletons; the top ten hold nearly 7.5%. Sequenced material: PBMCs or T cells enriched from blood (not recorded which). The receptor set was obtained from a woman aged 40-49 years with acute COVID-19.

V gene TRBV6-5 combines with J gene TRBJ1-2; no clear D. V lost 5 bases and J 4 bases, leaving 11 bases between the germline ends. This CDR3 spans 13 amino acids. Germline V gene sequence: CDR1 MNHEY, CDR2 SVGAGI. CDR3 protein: CASSRGLLYGYTF. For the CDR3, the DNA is TGTGCCAGCAGTCGCGGCCTGCTCTATGGCTACACCTTC.

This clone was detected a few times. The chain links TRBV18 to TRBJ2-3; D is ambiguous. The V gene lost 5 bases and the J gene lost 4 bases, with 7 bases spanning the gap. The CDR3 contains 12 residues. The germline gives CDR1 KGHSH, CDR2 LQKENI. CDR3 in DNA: TGTGCCAGCTCATCCGAGGCAGATACGCAGTATTTT. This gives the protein CASSSEADTQYF.

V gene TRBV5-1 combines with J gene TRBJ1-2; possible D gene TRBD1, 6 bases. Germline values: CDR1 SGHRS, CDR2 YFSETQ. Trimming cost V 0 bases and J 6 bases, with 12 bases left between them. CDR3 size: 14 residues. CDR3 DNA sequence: TGCGCCAGCAGCTTGGAATACAGGGTTAATGGCTACACCTTC. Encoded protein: CASSLEYRVNGYTF.

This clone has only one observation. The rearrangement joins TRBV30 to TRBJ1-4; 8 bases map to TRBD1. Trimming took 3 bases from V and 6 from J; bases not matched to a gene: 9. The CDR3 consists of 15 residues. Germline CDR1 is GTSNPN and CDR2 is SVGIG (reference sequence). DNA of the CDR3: TGTGCCTGGAGCGCTGGGACAGGATCCTATGAAAAACTGTTTTTT. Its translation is CAWSAGTGSYEKLFF.

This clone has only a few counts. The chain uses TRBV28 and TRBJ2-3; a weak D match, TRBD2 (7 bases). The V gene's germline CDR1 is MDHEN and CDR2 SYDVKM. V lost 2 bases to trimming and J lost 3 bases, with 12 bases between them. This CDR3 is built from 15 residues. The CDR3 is CASSLGGAGTDTQYF. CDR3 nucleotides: TGTGCCAGCAGTTTAGGGGGGGCCGGGACAGATACGCAGTATTTT.

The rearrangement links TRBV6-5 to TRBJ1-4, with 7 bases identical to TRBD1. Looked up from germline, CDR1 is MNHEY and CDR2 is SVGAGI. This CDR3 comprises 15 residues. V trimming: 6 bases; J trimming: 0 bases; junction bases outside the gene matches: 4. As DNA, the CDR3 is TGTGCCAGCAGCCCAGACAGGGCAACTAATGAAAAACTGTTTTTT. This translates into CASSPDRATNEKLFF.

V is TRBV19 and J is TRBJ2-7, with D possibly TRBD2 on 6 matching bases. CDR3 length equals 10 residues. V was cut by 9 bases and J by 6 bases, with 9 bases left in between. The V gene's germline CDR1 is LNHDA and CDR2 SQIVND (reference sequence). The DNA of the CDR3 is TGTGCCAGCCGGGGGTGCGAGCAGTACTTC. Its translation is CASRGCEQYF. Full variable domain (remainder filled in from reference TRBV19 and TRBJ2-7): DGGITQSPKYLFRKEGQNVTLSCEQNLNHDAMYWYRQDPGQGLRLIYYSQIVNDFQKGDIAEGYSVSREKKESFPLTVTSAQKNPTAFYLCASRGCEQYFGPGTRLTVT.

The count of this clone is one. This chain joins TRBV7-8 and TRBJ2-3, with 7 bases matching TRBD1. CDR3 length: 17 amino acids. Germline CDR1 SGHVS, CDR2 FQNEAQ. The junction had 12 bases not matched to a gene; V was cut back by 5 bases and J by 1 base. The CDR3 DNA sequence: TGTGCCAGCAGCACCCGGGGACAGCCGGGTGGCACAGATACGCAGTATTTT. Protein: CASSTRGQPGGTDTQYF. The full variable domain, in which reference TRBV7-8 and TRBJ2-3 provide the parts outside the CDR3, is GAGVSQSPRYKVAKRGQDVALRCDPISGHVSLFWYQQALGQGPEFLTYFQNEAQLDKSGLPSDRFFAERPEGSVSTLKIQRTQQEDSAVYLCASSTRGQPGGTDTQYFGPGTRLTVL.

CDR3 amino acids: CASSERSGSYNSPLHF. In DNA form, the CDR3 reads TGTGCCAGCAGTGAAAGGTCAGGCTCCTATAATTCACCCCTCCACTTT. This chain links TRBV6-1 with TRBJ1-6; no clear D gene. Germline V gene lookup returns CDR1 MNHNS and CDR2 SASEGT. The CDR3 is made up of 16 amino acids. V dropped 2 bases and J dropped 0 bases, with 8 bases sitting between them.

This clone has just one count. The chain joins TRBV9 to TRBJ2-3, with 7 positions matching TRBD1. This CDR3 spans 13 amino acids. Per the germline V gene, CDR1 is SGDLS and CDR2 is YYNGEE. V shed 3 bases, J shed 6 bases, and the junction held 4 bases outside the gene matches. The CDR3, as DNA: TGTGCCAGCAGCGCTTTACAGGGGGATACGCAGTATTTT. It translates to CASSALQGDTQYF.

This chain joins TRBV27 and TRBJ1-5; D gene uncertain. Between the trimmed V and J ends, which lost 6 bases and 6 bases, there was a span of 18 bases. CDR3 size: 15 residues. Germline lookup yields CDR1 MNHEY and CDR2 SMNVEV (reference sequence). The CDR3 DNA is TGTGCCAGCAGGGGCGGATCCGGGGTCGGTCAGCCCCAGCATTTT. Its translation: CASRGGSGVGQPQHF.

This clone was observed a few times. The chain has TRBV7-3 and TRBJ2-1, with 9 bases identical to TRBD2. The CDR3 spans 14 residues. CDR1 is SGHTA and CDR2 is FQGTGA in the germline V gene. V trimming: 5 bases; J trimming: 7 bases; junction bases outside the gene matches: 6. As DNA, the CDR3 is TGTGCCAGCAGCCCGAGCGGGGGGAGGAATGAGCAGTTCTTC. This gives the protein CASSPSGGRNEQFF.

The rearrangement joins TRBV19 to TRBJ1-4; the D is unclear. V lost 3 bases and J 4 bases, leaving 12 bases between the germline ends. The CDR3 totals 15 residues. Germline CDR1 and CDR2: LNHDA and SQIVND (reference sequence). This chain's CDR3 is CASSIGLQNNEKLFF. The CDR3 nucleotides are TGTGCCAGTAGTATTGGATTACAGAATAATGAAAAACTGTTTTTT.

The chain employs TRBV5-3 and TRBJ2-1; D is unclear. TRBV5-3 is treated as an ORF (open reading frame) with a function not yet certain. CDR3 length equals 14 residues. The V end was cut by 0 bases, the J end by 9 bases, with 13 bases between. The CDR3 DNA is TGTGCCAGAAGCTTGGACCCGGGTTCTCGTGAGCAGTTCTTC. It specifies CARSLDPGSREQFF.

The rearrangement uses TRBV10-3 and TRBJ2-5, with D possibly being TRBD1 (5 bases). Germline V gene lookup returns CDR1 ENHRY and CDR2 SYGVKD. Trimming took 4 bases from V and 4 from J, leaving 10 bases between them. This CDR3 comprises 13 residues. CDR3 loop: CAISGKGVETQYF. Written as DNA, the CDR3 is TGTGCCATCAGTGGTAAAGGGGTAGAGACCCAGTACTTC.

The CDR3 DNA is TGTGCCAGCAGTGCCTCCGGGAGCTTCTATGAGCAGTTCTTC. Its protein product is CASSASGSFYEQFF. The chain recombines TRBV2 with TRBJ2-1, with a weak D call TRBD2 (6 bases). Trimming pared 4 bases from V and 8 bases from J, leaving 15 bases between. The CDR3 has 14 amino acids. The germline CDR1 and CDR2 sequences are SNHLY and FYNNEI.

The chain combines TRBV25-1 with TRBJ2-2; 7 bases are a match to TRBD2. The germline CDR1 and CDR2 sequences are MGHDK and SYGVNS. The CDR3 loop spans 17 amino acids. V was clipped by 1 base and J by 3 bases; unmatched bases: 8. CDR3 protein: CASSEWGGGPDTGELFF. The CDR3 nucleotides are TGTGCCAGCAGTGAATGGGGGGGAGGGCCGGACACCGGGGAGCTGTTTTTT.

The CDR3 DNA is TGTGCCAGCAGCCCTGGACAGGAGGTCTACGAGCAGTACTTC. This sequence encodes CASSPGQEVYEQYF. The chain employs TRBV5-4 and TRBJ2-7; 7 nucleotides match TRBD1. The germline gives CDR1 SGHNT, CDR2 YYREEE (reference sequence). V lost 4 bases to trimming and J lost 3 bases; unmatched junction nucleotides: 7. CDR3 size: 14 residues.

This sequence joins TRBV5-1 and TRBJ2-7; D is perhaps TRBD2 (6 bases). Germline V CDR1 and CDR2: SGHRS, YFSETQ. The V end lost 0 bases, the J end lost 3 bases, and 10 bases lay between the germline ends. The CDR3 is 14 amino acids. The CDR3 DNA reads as TGCGCCAGCAGCTTGGGACTAGATTTCTACGAGCAGTACTTC. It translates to CASSLGLDFYEQYF.

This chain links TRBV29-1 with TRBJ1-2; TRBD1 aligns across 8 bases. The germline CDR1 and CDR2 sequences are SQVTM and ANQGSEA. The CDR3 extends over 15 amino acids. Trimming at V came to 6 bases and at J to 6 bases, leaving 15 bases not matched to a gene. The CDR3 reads CSVRDRRFEIHGYTF. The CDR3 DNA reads TGCAGCGTCCGGGACAGGCGATTTGAGATCCATGGCTACACCTTC.

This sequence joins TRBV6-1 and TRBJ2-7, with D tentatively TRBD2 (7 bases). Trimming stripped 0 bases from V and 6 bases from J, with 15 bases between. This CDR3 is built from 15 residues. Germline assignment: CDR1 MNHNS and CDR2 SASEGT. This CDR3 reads CASSEAHGGGVEQYF. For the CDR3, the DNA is TGTGCCAGCAGTGAAGCCCACGGAGGGGGGGTCGAGCAGTACTTC.

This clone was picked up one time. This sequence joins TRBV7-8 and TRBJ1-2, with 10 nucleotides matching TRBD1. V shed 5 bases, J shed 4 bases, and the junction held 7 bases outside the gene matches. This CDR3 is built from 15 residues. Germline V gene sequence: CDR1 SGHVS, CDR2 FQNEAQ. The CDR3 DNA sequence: TGTGCCAGCAGCCTCGAAGGGGACAGGGGCTATGGCTACACCTTC. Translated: CASSLEGDRGYGYTF.

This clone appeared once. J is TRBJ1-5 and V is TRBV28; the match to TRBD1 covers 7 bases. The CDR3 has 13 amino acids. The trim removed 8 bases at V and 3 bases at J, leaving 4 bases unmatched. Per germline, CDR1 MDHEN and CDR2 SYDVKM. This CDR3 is CASGQVSNQPQHF. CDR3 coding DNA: TGTGCCAGCGGACAGGTCTCCAATCAGCCCCAGCATTTT.

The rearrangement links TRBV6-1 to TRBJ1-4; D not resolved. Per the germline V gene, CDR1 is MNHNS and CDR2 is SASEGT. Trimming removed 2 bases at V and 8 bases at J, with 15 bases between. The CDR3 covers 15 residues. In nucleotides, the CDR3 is TGTGCCAGCAGTGAACCCCTCCCGACGAGGGAAAAACTGTTTTTT. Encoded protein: CASSEPLPTREKLFF.